These T cell receptor beta chains were read from a single sample in a study of blood T cell repertoires in COVID-19. Assay: immunoSEQ multiplex PCR; the TCRdb copy retains only in-frame clones and omits some. Counted here are around 70,000 clones, 70% to 90% occurring once; the ten biggest clones make up approximately 1.9%. Sequenced material: peripheral blood. These TCRs come from an elderly woman with active or convalescent COVID-19. Each CDR3 is given with its conserved first and last residue. Fields, in order: D gene, V gene, J gene, clone size, CDR3 protein, CDR3 DNA. D genes are given only for firm matches. Clone size is given for some rows only: seen once, a few or many times, or a class if the clone is expanded.

-	TRBV5-4	TRBJ1-2	-	CASSLDQGRGYGYTF	TGTGCCAGCAGCTTGGACCAGGGGAGAGGCTATGGCTACACCTTC
TRBD1	TRBV13	TRBJ1-1	-	CASSLTGTNTEAFF	TGTGCCAGCAGCTTGACAGGGACTAACACTGAAGCTTTCTTT
TRBD1	TRBV7-6	TRBJ2-5	-	CASSSRQGMETQYF	TGTGCCAGCAGCTCCCGACAGGGAATGGAGACCCAGTACTTC
-	TRBV29-1	TRBJ1-3	-	CSVEESSGNTIYF	TGCAGCGTTGAGGAGAGCTCTGGAAACACCATATATTTT
-	TRBV6-2/TRBV6-3	TRBJ2-7	-	CASSSPGHRDSYEQYF	TGTGCCAGCAGTTCACCGGGACACCGAGACTCCTACGAGCAGTACTTC
-	TRBV7-9	TRBJ1-1	-	CASTHQDTRPEAFF	TGTGCCAGCACCCATCAGGACACCAGACCTGAAGCTTTCTTT
TRBD2	TRBV3-1/TRBV3-2	TRBJ2-1	-	CASSQRGGYNEQFF	TGTGCCAGCAGCCAGCGGGGGGGATACAATGAGCAGTTCTTC
TRBD2	TRBV3-1/TRBV3-2	TRBJ2-2	-	CASSQFSGRPGELFF	TGTGCCAGCAGCCAGTTTAGCGGGAGGCCCGGGGAGCTGTTTTTT
TRBD1	TRBV19	TRBJ1-1	-	CASSDRGGSTEAFF	TGTGCCAGTAGTGACAGGGGAGGGAGCACTGAAGCTTTCTTT
TRBD2	TRBV5-1	TRBJ2-3	once	CASSFRPSGYTDTQYF	TGCGCCAGCAGCTTTCGCCCTAGCGGATACACAGATACGCAGTATTTT
-	TRBV28	TRBJ1-1	-	CASSLPGQNTEAFF	TGTGCCAGCAGCCTACCAGGGCAGAACACTGAAGCTTTCTTT
-	TRBV5-1	TRBJ2-5	-	CASTLADRAQETQYF	TGCGCCAGCACTCTGGCCGACAGAGCCCAAGAGACCCAGTACTTC
-	TRBV24-1	TRBJ2-6	once	CATSDLLLFFSSGANVLTF	TGTGCCACCAGTGATTTGCTACTTTTCTTTAGCTCTGGGGCCAACGTCCTGACTTTC
TRBD1	TRBV10-3	TRBJ1-1	-	CAIREGQGNTEAFF	TGTGCCATACGAGAAGGACAGGGTAACACTGAAGCTTTCTTT
-	TRBV18	TRBJ1-2	-	CASSPAGHVGYTF	TGTGCCAGCTCACCAGCAGGACATGTGGGCTACACCTTC
-	TRBV15	TRBJ1-2	-	CATSKGGREPYGYTF	TGTGCCACCAGCAAAGGGGGGAGGGAACCTTATGGCTACACCTTC
TRBD1	TRBV5-4	TRBJ1-1	-	CASSLTGAANTEAFF	TGTGCCAGCAGCTTGACAGGGGCTGCGAACACTGAAGCTTTCTTT
-	TRBV7-8	TRBJ1-5	-	CASSLGGKTSNQPQHF	TGTGCCAGCAGCTTAGGGGGCAAGACTAGCAATCAGCCCCAGCATTTT
TRBD2	TRBV27	TRBJ2-7	-	CASSKTSGSRYEQYF	TGTGCCAGCAGTAAGACTAGCGGGAGTAGGTACGAGCAGTACTTC
TRBD2	TRBV6-5	TRBJ2-7	once	CASVLAGGVYEQYF	TGTGCCAGTGTACTAGCGGGAGGGGTGTACGAGCAGTACTTC
-	TRBV12-3/TRBV12-4	TRBJ2-1	-	CASMRGGYEQFF	TGTGCCAGCATGAGGGGAGGTTATGAGCAGTTCTTC
TRBD2	TRBV9	TRBJ2-7	-	CASSVSTGGLVEQYF	TGTGCCAGCAGCGTATCGACGGGGGGGCTCGTCGAGCAGTACTTC
TRBD2	TRBV5-8	TRBJ2-1	-	CASSFGLAGGLINEQFF	TGTGCCAGCAGCTTCGGACTAGCGGGAGGATTGATAAATGAGCAGTTCTTC
-	TRBV4-3	TRBJ1-4	few	CASSQRGTTNEKLFF	TGCGCCAGCAGCCAAAGGGGGACAACTAATGAAAAACTGTTTTTT
-	TRBV29-1	TRBJ1-6	once	CSAERQLALHF	TGCAGCGCTGAGAGGCAGTTGGCCCTCCACTTT
-	TRBV18	TRBJ1-1	-	CASSPIERGPEAFF	TGTGCCAGCTCACCAATCGAAAGGGGCCCTGAAGCTTTCTTT
-	TRBV10-3	TRBJ1-3	-	CATGQAGNTIYF	TGTGCCACAGGACAAGCAGGAAACACCATATATTTT
TRBD2	TRBV7-9	TRBJ2-5	-	CASSQSGTSLQETQYF	TGTGCCAGCAGCCAGTCCGGGACTAGCCTCCAAGAGACCCAGTACTTC
TRBD2	TRBV6-5	TRBJ2-2	-	CASSDTGGTGELFF	TGTGCCAGCAGCGACACGGGGGGCACCGGGGAGCTGTTTTTT
TRBD1	TRBV9	TRBJ2-2	-	CASSLEDRASNAGELFF	TGTGCCAGCAGCTTAGAGGACAGGGCAAGTAACGCCGGGGAGCTGTTTTTT
TRBD1	TRBV14	TRBJ2-5	-	CASSRTISRGQRETQYF	TGTGCCAGCAGCCGCACCATATCCAGGGGGCAACGAGAGACCCAGTACTTC
-	TRBV7-2	TRBJ1-5	-	CASSSDRNQPQHF	TGTGCCAGCAGCTCGGACAGAAATCAGCCCCAGCATTTT
-	TRBV27	TRBJ1-1	-	CASNPTGLNTEAFF	TGTGCCAGCAATCCTACAGGACTGAACACTGAAGCTTTCTTT
-	TRBV5-4	TRBJ1-2	-	CASSLDPDGYTF	TGTGCCAGCAGCTTGGATCCGGATGGCTACACCTTC
TRBD2	TRBV7-2	TRBJ2-5	-	CASSTGGPRFQETQYF	TGTGCCAGCAGTACGGGGGGGCCCAGGTTTCAAGAGACCCAGTACTTC
-	TRBV7-2	TRBJ2-1	-	CASSLGSGSEQFF	TGTGCCAGCAGCTTAGGGTCCGGGAGTGAGCAGTTCTTC
-	TRBV7-9	TRBJ1-1	-	CASSLQEGVPAFF	TGTGCCAGCAGCTTACAGGAGGGTGTTCCAGCTTTCTTT
TRBD2	TRBV7-9	TRBJ2-7	-	CASSQEAGGLPTYEQYF	TGTGCCAGCAGCCAAGAAGCGGGGGGCCTACCTACCTACGAGCAGTACTTC
-	TRBV18	TRBJ2-6	-	CASSPPTGSSGANVLTF	TGTGCCAGCTCACCACCAACGGGAAGCTCTGGGGCCAACGTCCTGACTTTC
TRBD1	TRBV19	TRBJ2-7	-	CASSKRDRSYEQYF	TGTGCCAGTAGTAAACGGGACAGGAGCTACGAGCAGTACTTC
TRBD1	TRBV18	TRBJ1-2	-	CASSQQGAKNYGYTF	TGTGCCAGCTCACAACAGGGGGCAAAGAACTATGGCTACACCTTC
TRBD1	TRBV9	TRBJ2-7	-	CASSLGQGGYEQYF	TGTGCCAGCAGCTTGGGACAGGGGGGCTACGAGCAGTACTTC
TRBD1	TRBV18	TRBJ1-1	-	CASSPSQGGTEAFF	TGTGCCAGCTCACCCTCTCAGGGGGGCACTGAAGCTTTCTTT
-	TRBV21-1	TRBJ1-5	few	CASSKTGVNQPQHF	TGTGCCAGCAGCAAGACAGGTGTCAATCAGCCCCAGCATTTT
TRBD2	TRBV10-2	TRBJ2-5	-	CASRAGVQETQYF	TGCGCCAGCAGAGCGGGGGTACAAGAGACCCAGTACTTC
-	TRBV21-1	TRBJ2-7	once	CASSDGRPGFEQYF	TGTGCCAGCAGCGACGGGAGGCCGGGGTTCGAGCAGTACTTC
TRBD1	TRBV27	TRBJ1-5	-	CASSFDRTGQPQHF	TGTGCCAGCAGTTTCGACAGGACAGGACAGCCCCAGCATTTT
-	TRBV5-6	TRBJ1-1	once	CASSLAGGRGTEAFF	TGTGCCAGCAGCTTGGCGGGGGGGCGAGGGACTGAAGCTTTCTTT
TRBD1	TRBV9	TRBJ1-1	-	CASSVGTGTNTEAFF	TGTGCCAGCAGCGTAGGGACAGGGACGAACACTGAAGCTTTCTTT